These T cell receptor beta chains were read from a single sample in a study of OX40 agonist ivuxolimab in advanced cancers. This table comes from immunoSEQ multiplex PCR, and its TCRdb copy is limited to in-frame clones, with some not included. Found here are 45,000 or so clones, approximately 86% of them singletons; the top ten hold around 11%. The material was CD4+ or CD8+ T cells sorted from blood, obtained in a trial of the OX40 agonist ivuxolimab. The receptors derive from an adult with an advanced solid tumor such as melanoma, head and neck, liver or kidney cancer. The CDR3 runs from the conserved cysteine through the conserved F or W. A D gene is named only where the DNA matches it firmly. Not all rows give a size; the values are once, few, many and, for expanded clones, a class.

TRBV7-8	TRBJ2-1	TRBD2	.	TGTGCCAGCAGCAGGGGACTAGCGGGGGGTCCTTACAATGAGCAGTTCTTC	CASSRGLAGGPYNEQFF
TRBV19	TRBJ2-5	TRBD1	.	TGTGCCAGTAGCCCGACAGGGTTTTGGGAGACCCAGTACTTC	CASSPTGFWETQYF
TRBV7-6	TRBJ1-4	TRBD1	.	TGTGCCAGCAGCTCCTGGACAGGGACTAATGAAAAACTGTTTTTT	CASSSWTGTNEKLFF
TRBV6-5	TRBJ2-7	.	.	TGTGCCAGCACGTGGGCAAGCGAGCAGTACTTC	CASTWASEQYF
TRBV6-5	TRBJ1-2	.	few	TGTGCCAGCACTGACTCCACAAGGGGGATCTATGGCTACACCTTC	CASTDSTRGIYGYTF
TRBV4-2	TRBJ2-1	TRBD2	.	TGTGCCAGCAGCGGACCTCTTGGGCGCGGGAGAGACTCCTACAATGAGCAGTTCTTC	CASSGPLGRGRDSYNEQFF
TRBV27	TRBJ2-3	.	once	TGTGCCAGCAGTCACCGTGGAGGGCCGGTAACCCCAGATACGCAGTATTTT	CASSHRGGPVTPDTQYF
TRBV19	TRBJ1-2	.	.	TGTGCCAGTAGTATTTCCTCTCCGACGGCGGCTCACTATGGCTACACCTTC	CASSISSPTAAHYGYTF
TRBV28	TRBJ1-5	.	.	TGTGCCAGCAAAAGGACGGGGGGCAATCAGCCCCAGCATTTT	CASKRTGGNQPQHF
TRBV13	TRBJ1-1	.	.	TGTGCCAGCAGCCTCCTGGACAGAAATAAGGCTGAAGCTTTCTTT	CASSLLDRNKAEAFF
TRBV7-9	TRBJ1-2	.	.	TGTGCCAGCGTCTTATACAGGGCGTCGACCACGTCGCAGGGTGGCTACACCTTC	CASVLYRASTTSQGGYTF
TRBV19	TRBJ2-7	TRBD1	.	TGTGCCAGTAGTATTGGGACAGGGGCCTACGAGCAGTACTTC	CASSIGTGAYEQYF
TRBV16	TRBJ2-7	.	.	TGTGCCAGCAGCCCCTACTCCTACGAGCAGTACTTC	CASSPYSYEQYF
TRBV19	TRBJ1-5	.	.	TGTGCCACGGAGAGCCGGGACGCGCACCAGCCCCAGCATTTT	CATESRDAHQPQHF
TRBV13	TRBJ2-2	TRBD1	.	TGTGCCAGCAGCTCCTCGGGACAGGGTGGCACCGGGGAGCTGTTTTTT	CASSSSGQGGTGELFF
TRBV6-5	TRBJ2-1	TRBD2	.	TGTGCCAGCAGTTACTCTAGCGGGGGGAACAATGAGCAGTTCTTC	CASSYSSGGNNEQFF
TRBV7-8	TRBJ2-7	.	.	TGTGCCAGCAGCCCCGGGGGCTACGAGCAGTACTTC	CASSPGGYEQYF
TRBV6-5	TRBJ2-5	.	.	TGTGCCAGCAGTTACTCGTCTAGCAGAGAGACCCAGTACTTC	CASSYSSSRETQYF
TRBV6-5	TRBJ2-1	.	.	TGTGCCAGCAGTGCAGGGGGGGGCTACAATGAGCAGTTCTTC	CASSAGGGYNEQFF